This entry lists 18 T cell receptor beta chains sequenced from one sample in a study of cytomegalovirus exposure and HLA in healthy donors. With 60 Vbeta and 13 Jbeta primers, the PCR was carried out. Data came from immunoSEQ multiplex PCR; TCRdb stores just in-frame clones and leaves some out. The sample contains 150,000 to 200,000 clones, roughly 70% of which appear only once. Specimen: PBMCs. The receptors were gathered from a woman in her forties or fifties in good health and CMV-seropositive.

The chain links TRBV7-6 to TRBJ1-1, with D tentatively TRBD1 (5 bases). Germline V CDR1 and CDR2: SGHVS, FNYEAQ. The CDR3 runs to 14 residues. The V end was cut by 2 bases, the J end by 4 bases, with 11 bases between. The CDR3 DNA reads as TGTGCCAGCAGCTTAAGGGGTAGCGGCACTGAAGCTTTCTTT. It encodes CASSLRGSGTEAFF.

In this sample, this clone turned up a few times. The genes are TRBV11-2 and TRBJ2-5; 8 bases line up with TRBD2. Trimming cost V 6 bases and J 1 base; bases outside gene matches: 7. There are 15 residues in the CDR3. Germline V lookup: CDR1 SGHAT, CDR2 FQNNGV. CDR3 nucleotides: TGTGCCAGCAGGCCACTAGCGGATAGCCAAGAGACCCAGTACTTC. It translates to CASRPLADSQETQYF.

V gene TRBV5-1 combines with J gene TRBJ1-1; 7 bases align to TRBD1. The junction had 5 bases not matched to a gene; V was cut back by 1 base and J by 2 bases. This CDR3 contains 15 residues. Germline loops: CDR1 SGHRS, CDR2 YFSETQ. CDR3 region: CASSLYEGGNTEAFF. CDR3 nucleotide sequence: TGCGCCAGCAGCTTGTATGAAGGGGGCAACACTGAAGCTTTCTTT.

The J gene is TRBJ1-6, the V gene TRBV4-1, with TRBD1 matching 9 bases. The V gene end was trimmed by 3 bases and the J gene end by 10 bases; junction bases not matched to a gene: 13. Per the germline V gene, CDR1 is MGHRA and CDR2 is YSYEKL. This CDR3 spans 17 amino acids. This CDR3 is CASSHLGDRERRSPLHF. Written as DNA, the CDR3 is TGCGCCAGCAGCCACCTGGGGGACAGGGAGAGGCGATCACCCCTCCACTTT.

The V call is TRBV7-9, the J call TRBJ2-3; TRBD1 agrees at 7 bases. The CDR3 runs to 12 residues. The junction had 4 bases not matched to a gene; V was cut back by 4 bases and J by 9 bases. Per germline, CDR1 SEHNR and CDR2 FQNEAQ (reference sequence). CDR3 protein: CASSYDRETQYF. CDR3 DNA sequence: TGTGCCAGCAGCTACGACAGGGAGACGCAGTATTTT.

The CDR3 nucleotides are TGCGCCAGCAGCTTGGTAGGCGGGGGGGCCGAAGAGACCCAGTACTTC. This gives the protein CASSLVGGGAEETQYF. V and J are TRBV5-1 and TRBJ2-5; 9 bases fit TRBD2. Trimming at V came to 0 bases and at J to 3 bases, leaving 6 bases not matched to a gene. The CDR3 is 16 amino acids. Per germline, CDR1 SGHRS and CDR2 YFSETQ.

The chain recombines TRBV5-6 with TRBJ1-1; weak D call: TRBD1 (5 bases). The CDR3 totals 15 residues. V lost 0 bases and J lost 1, with 10 bases in between. Germline V gives CDR1 SGHDT, CDR2 YYEEEE. This CDR3 is CASSLGAQGNTEAFF. CDR3 coding DNA: TGTGCCAGCAGCTTGGGGGCTCAGGGGAACACTGAAGCTTTCTTT.

In this sample, this clone turned up a few times. The chain has TRBV6-5 and TRBJ2-5; D is undetermined. There are 11 residues in the CDR3. Trimming shortened V by 6 bases and J by 4 bases, and 6 bases separated the two germline ends. In germline, CDR1 is MNHEY, CDR2 SVGAGI. This CDR3 reads CASRRIETQYF. CDR3 DNA: TGTGCCAGCAGGAGGATAGAGACCCAGTACTTC.

The gene calls are TRBV6-1 and TRBJ1-2; no definite D call. The V end was cut by 5 bases, the J end by 5 bases, with 9 bases between. The CDR3 spans 12 residues. CDR1 and CDR2 (germline): MNHNS, SASEGT. CDR3 region: CASSPYSYGYTF. For the CDR3, the DNA is TGTGCCAGCAGTCCTTACAGTTATGGCTACACCTTC.

V gene TRBV6-5 combines with J gene TRBJ2-5; 7 nucleotides agree with TRBD2. V gave up 5 bases and J gave up 9 bases; unmatched junction bases: 15. This CDR3 has 15 residues. The germline V gene encodes CDR1 MNHEY and CDR2 SVGAGI. The CDR3 is CASSLRAGRIGAQYF. CDR3 DNA sequence: TGTGCCAGCAGTCTTAGAGCGGGGCGAATCGGTGCCCAGTACTTC.

The chain recombines TRBV2 with TRBJ1-2, with 9 bases identical to TRBD1. Unmatched junction bases numbered 10, after V lost 6 bases and J lost 5 bases. From germline, CDR1 is SNHLY and CDR2 FYNNEI. The CDR3 consists of 15 residues. This chain's CDR3 is CASSDVRQGGYGYTF. CDR3 in DNA: TGTGCCAGCAGCGATGTACGACAGGGGGGATATGGCTACACCTTC.

This chain joins TRBV4-2 and TRBJ2-1, with 10 bases lining up with TRBD2. The CDR3 is made up of 15 amino acids. The germline V gene has CDR1 LGHNA and CDR2 YNFKEQ. Trimming at V came to 1 base and at J to 8 bases, leaving 5 bases not matched to a gene. The CDR3 DNA reads as TGTGCCAGCAGCCAAGGAGCTAGCGGGAGTTATGAGCAGTTCTTC. Amino acids: CASSQGASGSYEQFF.

The chain is built from TRBV9 and TRBJ2-2, with 10 bases lining up with TRBD1. This CDR3 contains 14 residues. The germline gives CDR1 SGDLS, CDR2 YYNGEE. The V segment lost 4 bases and the J segment 7 bases; nucleotides outside the gene matches: 4. The CDR3 here is CASSPGTGVGELFF. The CDR3, as DNA: TGTGCCAGCAGCCCCGGGACAGGGGTCGGGGAGCTGTTTTTT. Looking up the rest from reference TRBV9 and TRBJ2-2 gives the full variable domain: DSGVTQTPKHLITATGQRVTLRCSPRSGDLSVYWYQQSLDQGLQFLIQYYNGEERAKGNILERFSAQQFPDLHSELNLSSLELGDSALYFCASSPGTGVGELFFGEGSRLTVL.

This sequence joins TRBV2 and TRBJ2-2; 7 bases align to TRBD1. Germline values: CDR1 SNHLY, CDR2 FYNNEI. CDR3 length equals 15 residues. Trimming removed 6 bases from V and 5 bases from J; junction bases left unmatched: 9. Here the CDR3 reads CASSLRAGGTGELFF. The CDR3 DNA reads as TGTGCCAGCAGCCTCAGGGCAGGGGGAACCGGGGAGCTGTTTTTT.

The chain links TRBV2 to TRBJ2-3; 7 bases align to TRBD1. The V segment lost 6 bases and the J segment 0 bases; nucleotides outside the gene matches: 9. Germline values: CDR1 SNHLY, CDR2 FYNNEI. CDR3 length: 16 amino acids. CDR3 coding DNA: TGTGCCAGCAGAGAGCGCCAGGGGGTTAGCACAGATACGCAGTATTTT. Translation gives CASRERQGVSTDTQYF.

To note about this clone: This specimen includes other DNA sequences encoding the same CDR3. CDR3 sequence reads: CASSGQGANYGYTF. CDR3 DNA: TGTGCCAGTAGTGGACAGGGGGCGAACTATGGCTACACCTTC. V is TRBV19 and J is TRBJ1-2; TRBD1 agrees at 11 bases. Unmatched junction bases numbered 1, after V lost 5 bases and J lost 2 bases. Germline V gene lookup returns CDR1 LNHDA and CDR2 SQIVND (reference sequence). This CDR3 has 14 amino acids.

For the CDR3, the DNA is TGCGCCAGCAGCTTGGCCGGGACAGGGAGGATGGATGAGCAGTTCTTC. Amino acids: CASSLAGTGRMDEQFF. The chain recombines TRBV5-1 with TRBJ2-1; 9 bases map to TRBD1. The germline gives CDR1 SGHRS, CDR2 YFSETQ. The CDR3 totals 16 residues. V lost 0 bases, J lost 8 bases, and 9 bases stayed unmatched.

This sequence joins TRBV6-5 and TRBJ1-6; TRBD1 aligns across 7 bases. Unmatched junction bases numbered 7, after V lost 6 bases and J lost 8 bases. CDR1 is MNHEY and CDR2 is SVGAGI in the germline V gene. CDR3 length: 14 amino acids. The CDR3 here is CASSPYRGDSPLHF. The CDR3 DNA sequence: TGTGCCAGCAGCCCTTACAGGGGTGATTCACCCCTCCACTTT.